These T cell receptor beta chains were read from a single sample in a study of technical replicates of blood from a handful of donors. Only in-frame clones appear in the TCRdb table, and some are missing; sequencing was by immunoSEQ multiplex PCR. The sample contains about 100,000 clones, roughly 95% of which appear only once. The material sequenced was T cells isolated from PBMCs. The receptors derive from a human donor in good health. Each CDR3 is given with its conserved first and last residue. A D gene is named only where the DNA matches it firmly. Clone size is stated in some rows and not others, as once, few, many or a class when expanded.

CDR3nt: TGTGCCAGCAGGAGGGGGACACAGCCTCCTTCTAACTATGGCTACACCTTC
CDR3aa: CASRRGTQPPSNYGYTF
j_gene: TRBJ1-2
d_gene: -
v_gene: TRBV6-4
abundance: once

CDR3nt: TGTGCCAGCAGTCCCCTAGCGGGAGGGGCCAAAAACATTCAGTACTTC
CDR3aa: CASSPLAGGAKNIQYF
j_gene: TRBJ2-4
d_gene: TRBD2
v_gene: TRBV28
abundance: -

CDR3nt: TGTGCCAGCAGCCGGGACAGGGGTAAAACCTACGAGCAGTACTTC
CDR3aa: CASSRDRGKTYEQYF
j_gene: TRBJ2-7
d_gene: TRBD1
v_gene: TRBV6-5
abundance: once

CDR3nt: TGTGCCAGCGGGATGGGGGAGGGCGGTGAGCAGTTCTTC
CDR3aa: CASGMGEGGEQFF
j_gene: TRBJ2-1
d_gene: TRBD2
v_gene: TRBV9
abundance: -

CDR3nt: TGTGCCAGCAGCAAACTAGCGGGGGGCCTCCAAGAGACCCAGTACTTC
CDR3aa: CASSKLAGGLQETQYF
j_gene: TRBJ2-5
d_gene: TRBD2
v_gene: TRBV7-9
abundance: -

CDR3nt: TGTGCCAGCAGCCCCCGTGGAAACACCATATATTTT
CDR3aa: CASSPRGNTIYF
j_gene: TRBJ1-3
d_gene: -
v_gene: TRBV9
abundance: -

CDR3nt: TGCGCCAGTTCCCCCAGGGCGGGGAACACAGATACGCAGTATTTT
CDR3aa: CASSPRAGNTDTQYF
j_gene: TRBJ2-3
d_gene: -
v_gene: TRBV10-1
abundance: -

CDR3nt: TGTGCCAGCAGCTTGCCGCTTGGGACTAGCGGGGGGCGCTACAATGAGCAGTTCTTC
CDR3aa: CASSLPLGTSGGRYNEQFF
j_gene: TRBJ2-1
d_gene: TRBD2
v_gene: TRBV5-4
abundance: -

CDR3nt: TGTGCCAGCAGCCTCTCGGGGAATGAGCAGTTCTTC
CDR3aa: CASSLSGNEQFF
j_gene: TRBJ2-1
d_gene: -
v_gene: TRBV5-5
abundance: -

CDR3nt: TGTGCCAGCAGCCGGGACAGGGGATCCTACGAGCAGTACTTC
CDR3aa: CASSRDRGSYEQYF
j_gene: TRBJ2-7
d_gene: TRBD1
v_gene: TRBV6-1
abundance: -

CDR3nt: TGCGCCAGCAGCCCGGGGACTAGAACAGATACGCAGTATTTT
CDR3aa: CASSPGTRTDTQYF
j_gene: TRBJ2-3
d_gene: TRBD2
v_gene: TRBV5-1
abundance: -

CDR3nt: TGCAGCGCCCCCCGTGATAGCTCCTACAATGAGCAGTTCTTC
CDR3aa: CSAPRDSSYNEQFF
j_gene: TRBJ2-1
d_gene: -
v_gene: TRBV29-1
abundance: -

CDR3nt: TGCGCCAGCTCTTGGTCGGGGAGCAATCAGCCCCAGCATTTT
CDR3aa: CASSWSGSNQPQHF
j_gene: TRBJ1-5
d_gene: -
v_gene: TRBV4-1
abundance: -

CDR3nt: TGTGCCAGCTCACCCCCTTTGTCGACAGATACGCAGTATTTT
CDR3aa: CASSPPLSTDTQYF
j_gene: TRBJ2-3
d_gene: -
v_gene: TRBV18
abundance: -

CDR3nt: TGCGCCAGCAGCTTGTTAGACACTGAAGCTTTCTTT
CDR3aa: CASSLLDTEAFF
j_gene: TRBJ1-1
d_gene: -
v_gene: TRBV5-1
abundance: -

CDR3nt: TGTGCCAGCAGCTCACCGACAGGGAACACCGGGGAGCTGTTTTTT
CDR3aa: CASSSPTGNTGELFF
j_gene: TRBJ2-2
d_gene: -
v_gene: TRBV5-4
abundance: -

CDR3nt: TGCGCCAGCAGCTTAAACAGGAATGGAGACGAGCAGTACTTC
CDR3aa: CASSLNRNGDEQYF
j_gene: TRBJ2-7
d_gene: -
v_gene: TRBV5-1
abundance: -

CDR3nt: TGTGCCAGCAGCTTCGGACTAGCGGGGGGGAGGTGGTCCTACAATGAGCAGTTCTTC
CDR3aa: CASSFGLAGGRWSYNEQFF
j_gene: TRBJ2-1
d_gene: TRBD2
v_gene: TRBV11-2
abundance: -

CDR3nt: TGTGCCAGCAGCTTGGGATGGGCTGATCGCTACACCTTC
CDR3aa: CASSLGWADRYTF
j_gene: TRBJ1-2
d_gene: -
v_gene: TRBV5-6
abundance: -

CDR3nt: TGCGCCAGCAGCCAAGGGCCCCTTCGGGAGCGGGAGGCCCAACTGGAGTTCTTC
CDR3aa: CASSQGPLREREAQLEFF
j_gene: TRBJ2-1
d_gene: TRBD2
v_gene: TRBV4-1
abundance: -

CDR3nt: TGTGCCAGCAGCAAATTTACCAATACGTTAATCGTGGGGCGGACGACTGAAGCTTTCTTT
CDR3aa: CASSKFTNTLIVGRTTEAFF
j_gene: TRBJ1-1
d_gene: -
v_gene: TRBV21-1
abundance: -

CDR3nt: TGCAGCGTACTCCGGGACAGGGGGCGGAACACTGAAGCTTTCTTT
CDR3aa: CSVLRDRGRNTEAFF
j_gene: TRBJ1-1
d_gene: TRBD1
v_gene: TRBV29-1
abundance: -

CDR3nt: TGTGCCAGCAGCTTACAAATACAAGAGACCCAGTACTTC
CDR3aa: CASSLQIQETQYF
j_gene: TRBJ2-5
d_gene: -
v_gene: TRBV5-8
abundance: -

CDR3nt: TGTGCCAGCAGGTACGACTCATATTTTGAAGCTTTCTTT
CDR3aa: CASRYDSYFEAFF
j_gene: TRBJ1-1
d_gene: -
v_gene: TRBV11-2
abundance: -

CDR3nt: TGTGCCAGCACCCAGGGGGGACGTTATGGCTACACCTTC
CDR3aa: CASTQGGRYGYTF
j_gene: TRBJ1-2
d_gene: TRBD1
v_gene: TRBV6-5
abundance: -

CDR3nt: TGTGCCAGCTCATCGAGGGTCCCGGAAATGAACACTGAAGCTTTCTTT
CDR3aa: CASSSRVPEMNTEAFF
j_gene: TRBJ1-1
d_gene: -
v_gene: TRBV18
abundance: -

CDR3nt: TGCGCCAGCAGCGTGGGACAGCGCCTATGGGGCTACACCTTC
CDR3aa: CASSVGQRLWGYTF
j_gene: TRBJ1-2
d_gene: TRBD1
v_gene: TRBV5-1
abundance: once

CDR3nt: TGTGCCAGCAGTGAGAGGTGGACCGGGGAGCTGTTTTTT
CDR3aa: CASSERWTGELFF
j_gene: TRBJ2-2
d_gene: -
v_gene: TRBV2
abundance: -

CDR3nt: TGCGCCAGCAGCTTGGGCGGCGGCTCCTACAATGAGCAGTTCTTC
CDR3aa: CASSLGGGSYNEQFF
j_gene: TRBJ2-1
d_gene: -
v_gene: TRBV5-1
abundance: -

CDR3nt: TGTGCCAGCAGTATAACAGGGATTCCTTATGGCTACACCTTC
CDR3aa: CASSITGIPYGYTF
j_gene: TRBJ1-2
d_gene: -
v_gene: TRBV28
abundance: -

CDR3nt: TGCGCCAGCAGCTTGGCGGCTAGCGGGAGGGCCGTTAATGAGCAGTTCTTC
CDR3aa: CASSLAASGRAVNEQFF
j_gene: TRBJ2-1
d_gene: TRBD2
v_gene: TRBV5-1
abundance: -

CDR3nt: TGCGCCAGCAGCCGGAGTCGTTCTCGGTTTTTT
CDR3aa: CASSRSRSRFF
j_gene: TRBJ1-4
d_gene: -
v_gene: TRBV5-1
abundance: -

CDR3nt: TGTGCCAGCAGGGAGGCCGTGAGATTCATAGAGACCCAGTACTTC
CDR3aa: CASREAVRFIETQYF
j_gene: TRBJ2-5
d_gene: -
v_gene: TRBV28
abundance: -

CDR3nt: TGTGCCAGCAGTGGCCGGGGGGGCCCGGAGACCCAGTACTTC
CDR3aa: CASSGRGGPETQYF
j_gene: TRBJ2-5
d_gene: TRBD2
v_gene: TRBV6-1
abundance: -

CDR3nt: TGTGCCAGCAGTTACTCACAGCTCAATCAGCCCCAGCATTTT
CDR3aa: CASSYSQLNQPQHF
j_gene: TRBJ1-5
d_gene: -
v_gene: TRBV6-5
abundance: -

CDR3nt: TGTGCCAGCAGCCAACCCTTCGGAGGACTCTACGAGCAGTACTTC
CDR3aa: CASSQPFGGLYEQYF
j_gene: TRBJ2-7
d_gene: -
v_gene: TRBV4-2
abundance: -

CDR3nt: TGCGCCAGCAGCTTGGAAAACAGGGGAACCCACGAGCAGTACTTC
CDR3aa: CASSLENRGTHEQYF
j_gene: TRBJ2-7
d_gene: TRBD1
v_gene: TRBV5-1
abundance: -

CDR3nt: TGTGCCAGCAGCCGAGACTACCGCTCCTACAATGAGCAGTTCTTC
CDR3aa: CASSRDYRSYNEQFF
j_gene: TRBJ2-1
d_gene: -
v_gene: TRBV7-9
abundance: -

CDR3nt: TGTGCCACCAGCAGAGACTTAGGGGCCATTACCCAGTACTTC
CDR3aa: CATSRDLGAITQYF
j_gene: TRBJ2-5
d_gene: -
v_gene: TRBV15
abundance: -

CDR3nt: TGTGCCAGCTGGACTAGCGCGTACAATGAGCAGTTCTTC
CDR3aa: CASWTSAYNEQFF
j_gene: TRBJ2-1
d_gene: TRBD2
v_gene: TRBV6-1
abundance: -

CDR3nt: TGTGCCAGCAGTTACGACGGGGGGCGCTACGAGCAGTACTTC
CDR3aa: CASSYDGGRYEQYF
j_gene: TRBJ2-7
d_gene: -
v_gene: TRBV6-5
abundance: once

CDR3nt: TGTGCCAGTAGTATAGGCAGGGTTTCCTATACGCAGTATTTT
CDR3aa: CASSIGRVSYTQYF
j_gene: TRBJ2-3
d_gene: -
v_gene: TRBV19
abundance: -

CDR3nt: TGTGCAAGTCGCTTAGGGACCTTAGCCCGGACTAGCGGGAGCTCCCTCGTGAGCACAGATACGCAGTATTTT
CDR3aa: CASRLGTLARTSGSSLVSTDTQYF
j_gene: TRBJ2-3
d_gene: -
v_gene: TRBV12-2
abundance: -

CDR3nt: TGTGCCAGCAGCGTAGGAGGCACTATCCCGCACATAGGCTATGGCTACACCTTC
CDR3aa: CASSVGGTIPHIGYGYTF
j_gene: TRBJ1-2
d_gene: -
v_gene: TRBV9
abundance: -